What follows are 32 T cell receptor beta chains derived from one specimen sequenced in a study of blood T cell repertoires in COVID-19. Generated by immunoSEQ multiplex PCR, the TCRdb table keeps only in-frame clones and is missing some. The table records under 250,000 clones, over 65% of them present only once. Sequencing was carried out using PBMCs or T cells enriched from blood (not recorded which). The receptors derive from a woman aged 55 to 70 who had recovered from COVID-19.

This chain connects TRBV30 to TRBJ2-3; TRBD2 matches 9 bases. The CDR3 extends over 14 amino acids. Germline V gives CDR1 GTSNPN, CDR2 SVGIG (reference sequence). After removal of 4 bases from V and 2 bases from J, the junction contained 4 bases not matched to a gene. CDR3 coding DNA: TGTGCCTGGAAACCTAGCGGGACCACAGATACGCAGTATTTT. The encoded protein is CAWKPSGTTDTQYF. Drawing the rest from reference TRBV30 and TRBJ2-3, the complete variable domain is SQTIHQWPATLVQPVGSPLSLECTVEGTSNPNLYWYRQAAGRGLQLLFYSVGIGQISSEVPQNLSASRPQDRQFILSSKKLLLSDSGFYLCAWKPSGTTDTQYFGPGTRLTVL.

The chain carries TRBV13 and TRBJ1-1, with 7 bases aligning to TRBD1. The germline V gene has CDR1 PRHDT and CDR2 FYEKMQ (reference sequence). The CDR3 loop spans 14 amino acids. The V gene end was trimmed by 4 bases and the J gene end by 3 bases; junction bases not matched to a gene: 5. DNA for the CDR3: TGTGCCAGCAGCTACAGGCAGGGGGACACTGAAGCTTTCTTT. Translated, it gives CASSYRQGDTEAFF.

The rearrangement links TRBV12-5 to TRBJ2-7; D remains unclear. The length of the CDR3 is 14 residues. The V end lost 2 bases, the J end lost 2 bases, and 10 bases lay between the germline ends. CDR1 LGHNT and CDR2 FRNRAP come from the germline V gene. The CDR3 spells CASGLRDSTYEQYF. CDR3 DNA: TGTGCTAGTGGTTTGAGAGACTCTACCTACGAGCAGTACTTC.

The chain joins TRBV29-1 to TRBJ1-3; 9 bases are a match to TRBD1. The J segment lost 4 bases and the V segment lost 3 bases, leaving 10 bases of the junction unmatched. There are 16 residues in the CDR3. Per germline, CDR1 SQVTM and CDR2 ANQGSEA. The CDR3 spells CSVDTAGQGQGNTIYF. CDR3 in DNA: TGCAGCGTTGACACAGCAGGACAGGGGCAGGGAAACACCATATATTTT.

The chain combines TRBV15 with TRBJ2-5, with TRBD2 identical over 10 bases. Germline CDR1 reads LNHNV; CDR2 reads YYDKDF (reference sequence). Unmatched junction bases numbered 7, after V lost 1 base and J lost 2 bases. The CDR3 consists of 17 residues. As DNA, the CDR3 is TGTGCCACCAGCAGAGGAGGGACTAGCGACATGCAAGAGACCCAGTACTTC. Protein sequence: CATSRGGTSDMQETQYF.

The rearrangement joins TRBV12-3 or TRBV12-4 to TRBJ1-1; the match to TRBD1 covers 9 bases. V was pared by 5 bases and J by 11 bases, with 9 bases of the junction left unmatched. This CDR3 has 13 residues. The CDR3 DNA sequence: TGTGCCAGCAGTGGGCTGGACAGGGGTATTGCTTTCTTT. Translation: CASSGLDRGIAFF.

V usage is TRBV9 and J usage is TRBJ2-5; D not certain. V lost 7 bases and J lost 7, with 11 bases in between. Germline CDR1 and CDR2: SGDLS and YYNGEE. This CDR3 has 11 residues. CDR3 sequence: CASPDRPTQYF. The CDR3, as DNA: TGTGCCAGCCCAGATCGTCCGACCCAGTACTTC.

In this sample, this clone turned up once. This chain links TRBV18 with TRBJ1-3, with D maybe TRBD1 (6 bases). The germline V gene has CDR1 KGHSH and CDR2 LQKENI. This CDR3 is 14 amino acids long. Trimming removed 3 bases at V and 8 bases at J, with 14 bases between. CDR3 sequence (DNA): TGTGCCAGCTCACCCCAACAGGGTACGGACACCATATATTTT. Encoded protein: CASSPQQGTDTIYF.

The V and J genes are TRBV18 and TRBJ2-1, with a possible D match to TRBD1 (6 bases). The CDR3 has 15 amino acids. Germline CDR1 is KGHSH and CDR2 is LQKENI. Trimming removed 3 bases from V and 2 bases from J, with 11 bases in between. This chain's CDR3 is CASSPRDKTYNEQFF. The CDR3 region has the DNA TGTGCCAGCTCACCCCGGGACAAAACCTACAATGAGCAGTTCTTC. Combining the CDR3 with reference TRBV18 and TRBJ2-1 gives the whole variable domain NAGVMQNPRHLVRRRGQEARLRCSPMKGHSHVYWYRQLPEEGLKFMVYLQKENIIDESGMPKERFSAEFPKEGPSILRIQQVVRGDSAAYFCASSPRDKTYNEQFFGPGTRLTVL.

The CDR3 DNA reads as TGTGCCAGCAGCTTGATTACGGCGGGAGGATCTCTCTACAATGAGCAGTTCTTC. Translating it yields CASSLITAGGSLYNEQFF. This rearrangement joins TRBV5-6 to TRBJ2-1, with 8 positions matching TRBD2. CDR1 is SGHDT and CDR2 is YYEEEE in the germline V gene. The V segment lost 1 base and the J segment 3 bases; nucleotides outside the gene matches: 12. The CDR3 has 18 residues.

The V and J genes are TRBV5-1 and TRBJ2-3; 9 bases line up with TRBD1. CDR1 and CDR2 from the germline V gene are SGHRS and YFSETQ. V shed 7 bases and J 5 bases; nucleotides not matched to a gene: 8. The CDR3 spans 14 residues. The CDR3 loop is CASGLGQGEDTQYF. In nucleotides, the CDR3 is TGCGCCAGCGGCCTGGGACAGGGAGAAGATACGCAGTATTTT.

V usage is TRBV19 and J usage is TRBJ1-4; 10 bases fit TRBD1. The CDR3 is 15 residues long. With 8 bases clipped from V and 3 bases from J, the junction kept 6 bases outside the gene matches. Germline V gene lookup returns CDR1 LNHDA and CDR2 SQIVND (reference sequence). CDR3 sequence reads: CASRDRGVANEKLFF. In DNA form, the CDR3 reads TGTGCCAGTCGGGACAGGGGAGTAGCTAATGAAAAACTGTTTTTT.

This sequence joins TRBV19 and TRBJ2-5; TRBD2 agrees at 12 bases. This CDR3 comprises 14 residues. Germline V CDR1 and CDR2: LNHDA, SQIVND (reference sequence). The V segment lost 4 bases and the J segment 7 bases; nucleotides outside the gene matches: 4. The CDR3 loop is CASSTTSGGPTQYF. CDR3 coding DNA: TGTGCCAGTAGTACGACTAGCGGGGGCCCGACCCAGTACTTC. Full variable domain (outside the CDR3, taken from reference TRBV19 and TRBJ2-5): DGGITQSPKYLFRKEGQNVTLSCEQNLNHDAMYWYRQDPGQGLRLIYYSQIVNDFQKGDIAEGYSVSREKKESFPLTVTSAQKNPTAFYLCASSTTSGGPTQYFGPGTRLLVL.

The rearrangement uses TRBV19 and TRBJ1-1; maybe TRBD1 (6 bases). CDR1 LNHDA and CDR2 SQIVND come from the germline V gene (reference sequence). This CDR3 has 15 amino acids. V was shortened by 6 bases and J by 0 bases, with 14 bases between the two germline ends. The CDR3: CASRPWTDLNTEAFF. The CDR3 DNA reads TGTGCCAGTAGACCATGGACAGACTTGAACACTGAAGCTTTCTTT.

The chain combines TRBV9 with TRBJ2-5; D perhaps matches TRBD2 (5 bases). CDR1 is SGDLS and CDR2 is YYNGEE in the germline V gene. Trimming removed 4 bases from V and 2 bases from J, with 12 bases in between. The CDR3 has 14 residues. This CDR3 is CASSTIASQETQYF. The DNA for the CDR3 is TGTGCCAGCAGCACAATAGCGTCACAAGAGACCCAGTACTTC.

J is TRBJ2-5 and V is TRBV13, with TRBD2 matching over 10 bases. The V segment lost 8 bases and the J segment 2 bases; nucleotides outside the gene matches: 5. Per germline, CDR1 PRHDT and CDR2 FYEKMQ (reference sequence). The CDR3 has 14 amino acids. The CDR3 spells CASQAGGLQETQYF. The CDR3 DNA reads TGTGCCAGCCAAGCGGGGGGGCTGCAAGAGACCCAGTACTTC.

This sequence joins TRBV19 and TRBJ2-3; D is perhaps TRBD2 (6 bases). CDR1 and CDR2 (germline): LNHDA, SQIVND (reference sequence). The CDR3 extends over 14 amino acids. With 1 base removed from V and 2 bases from J, the gap between germline ends came to 7 bases. As DNA, the CDR3 is TGTGCCAGTAGTATAGGCGGGGCCACAGATACGCAGTATTTT. Its translation: CASSIGGATDTQYF.

This rearrangement joins TRBV29-1 to TRBJ1-2; unclear D gene. The length of the CDR3 is 11 residues. The germline V gene has CDR1 SQVTM and CDR2 ANQGSEA. V lost 4 bases to trimming and J lost 5 bases, with 8 bases between them. This chain's CDR3 is CSVVSDYGYTF. The CDR3 nucleotides read TGCAGCGTTGTCTCAGATTATGGCTACACCTTC.

The rearrangement joins TRBV3-1 (or the pseudogene TRBV3-2) to TRBJ2-7, with 9 positions matching TRBD2. Trimming removed 1 base from V and 5 bases from J; junction bases left unmatched: 6. The CDR3 runs to 15 residues. Germline V gene lookup returns CDR1 LGHDT and CDR2 YNNKEL (reference sequence). CDR3 residues: CASSQGGLAINEQYF. The CDR3 DNA reads TGTGCCAGCAGCCAAGGGGGACTAGCTATCAACGAGCAGTACTTC.

This chain connects TRBV7-9 to TRBJ2-7; D perhaps matches TRBD1 (6 bases). The ends were cut back, 3 bases at V and 5 bases at J, with 17 bases in the middle. Per germline, CDR1 SEHNR and CDR2 FQNEAQ (reference sequence). This CDR3 has 15 residues. The CDR3 is CASSLGPAGTNEQYF. CDR3 DNA sequence: TGTGCCAGCAGCTTGGGCCCTGCCGGGACAAACGAGCAGTACTTC.

J is TRBJ2-3 and V is TRBV7-2, with D perhaps TRBD2 (5 bases). The CDR3 has 15 amino acids. Germline V gene sequence: CDR1 SGHTA, CDR2 FQGNSA. Trimming removed 2 bases from V and 2 bases from J, with 11 bases in between. In DNA form, the CDR3 reads TGTGCCAGCAGCTTATCCGGGGAAAACACAGATACGCAGTATTTT. Its protein product is CASSLSGENTDTQYF.

The chain combines TRBV3-1 (or the pseudogene TRBV3-2) with TRBJ1-2; a possible D gene is TRBD1 (5 bases). The V gene's germline CDR1 is LGHDT and CDR2 YNNKEL (reference sequence). The CDR3 totals 13 residues. With 0 bases removed from V and 9 bases from J, the gap between germline ends came to 11 bases. CDR3 amino acids: CASSQDRAKSYTF. The CDR3 DNA reads as TGTGCCAGCAGCCAAGACAGGGCGAAAAGCTACACCTTC.

The chain links TRBV19 to TRBJ1-5; D possibly corresponds to TRBD1 (5 bases). The CDR3 runs to 15 residues. Trimming left V 3 bases short and J 6 bases short, with 15 bases between. CDR1 LNHDA and CDR2 SQIVND come from the germline V gene (reference sequence). The CDR3 nucleotides are TGTGCCAGTAGTATGGGCAGGGTCGGTGGTCAGCCCCAGCATTTT. Protein: CASSMGRVGGQPQHF.

V usage is TRBV4-2 and J usage is TRBJ2-1; TRBD2 matches at 9 bases. This CDR3 spans 16 amino acids. Germline V gives CDR1 LGHNA, CDR2 YNFKEQ. V trimming: 0 bases; J trimming: 6 bases; junction bases outside the gene matches: 6. The CDR3 DNA follows: TGTGCCAGCAGCCAAGATCTTTTAGCGGGGGTCAATGAGCAGTTCTTC. Its protein is CASSQDLLAGVNEQFF.

The chain is built from TRBV12-3 or TRBV12-4 and TRBJ1-2, with D maybe TRBD1 (6 bases). V lost 6 bases and J 7 bases, leaving 12 bases between the germline ends. The CDR3 spans 12 residues. CDR3 in DNA: TGTGCCAGCAGGGGGAGACAGGCTGGCTACACCTTC. Encoded protein: CASRGRQAGYTF.

The count of this clone is one. The gene calls are TRBV6-2 or TRBV6-3 and TRBJ2-2; maybe TRBD2 (5 bases). Germline V gene sequence: CDR1 MNHEY, CDR2 SVGEGT. V lost 1 base, J lost 5 bases, and 8 bases lay in between. The CDR3 length is 14 residues. The CDR3, as DNA: TGTGCCAGCAGTTACTGGTCGGGGACCGGGGAGCTGTTTTTT. This sequence encodes CASSYWSGTGELFF.

V usage is TRBV5-8 and J usage is TRBJ2-5, with 7 bases matching TRBD1. CDR3 size: 15 residues. V lost 2 bases and J lost 5; bases outside the gene matches: 9. In germline, CDR1 is SGHTS, CDR2 YDEGEE. The CDR3 region has the DNA TGTGCCAGCAGCTTTACAGGGGAGTGGGGGGAGACCCAGTACTTC. It specifies CASSFTGEWGETQYF.

V is TRBV5-1 and J is TRBJ2-1; tentative D call: TRBD2 (5 bases). V dropped 4 bases and J dropped 4 bases, with 15 bases sitting between them. Germline CDR1 reads SGHRS; CDR2 reads YFSETQ. The CDR3 sequence is 15 residues long. CDR3 sequence reads: CASSLTQDWYNEQFF. CDR3 in DNA: TGCGCCAGCAGCCTCACCCAGGACTGGTACAATGAGCAGTTCTTC.

This chain links TRBV10-3 with TRBJ2-5; the match to TRBD1 covers 8 bases. Germline values: CDR1 ENHRY, CDR2 SYGVKD. The CDR3 runs to 15 residues. The ends lost 5 bases at V and 2 bases at J; junction bases unmatched: 7. The DNA of the CDR3 is TGTGCCATCAGTAGTCCGGACAGGGCACAAGAGACCCAGTACTTC. Its translation is CAISSPDRAQETQYF.

The chain links TRBV21-1 to TRBJ2-7; the tabulated D call, TRBD1, remains unverified against the DNA. TRBV21-1 is an annotated pseudogene. The CDR3 spans 13 residues. CDR3 nucleotides: TGTGCCAGCAGCACCCGGACACCCTACGAGCAGTACTTC. This gives the protein CASSTRTPYEQYF.

The genes are TRBV2 and TRBJ2-7, with TRBD1 matching 9 bases. This CDR3 region has 15 residues. V lost 2 bases to trimming and J lost 7 bases; unmatched junction nucleotides: 9. Germline V lookup: CDR1 SNHLY, CDR2 FYNNEI. In DNA, the CDR3 is TGTGCCAGCAGTGAATATGACAGGGGGAATGAGGAGCAGTACTTC. Amino acids: CASSEYDRGNEEQYF. Drawing the rest from reference TRBV2 and TRBJ2-7, the complete variable domain is EPEVTQTPSHQVTQMGQEVILRCVPISNHLYFYWYRQILGQKVEFLVSFYNNEISEKSEIFDDQFSVERPDGSNFTLKIRSTKLEDSAMYFCASSEYDRGNEEQYFGPGTRLTVT.

This chain connects TRBV27 to TRBJ2-2; the D gene is possibly TRBD1 (6 bases). Germline-derived CDR1 and CDR2 are MNHEY and SMNVEV (reference sequence). CDR3 length: 15 residues. V lost 5 bases to trimming and J lost 3 bases, with 13 bases between them. Written as DNA, the CDR3 is TGTGCCAGCAGTCCAACAGGGTCTTACACCGGGGAGCTGTTTTTT. Its translation: CASSPTGSYTGELFF.